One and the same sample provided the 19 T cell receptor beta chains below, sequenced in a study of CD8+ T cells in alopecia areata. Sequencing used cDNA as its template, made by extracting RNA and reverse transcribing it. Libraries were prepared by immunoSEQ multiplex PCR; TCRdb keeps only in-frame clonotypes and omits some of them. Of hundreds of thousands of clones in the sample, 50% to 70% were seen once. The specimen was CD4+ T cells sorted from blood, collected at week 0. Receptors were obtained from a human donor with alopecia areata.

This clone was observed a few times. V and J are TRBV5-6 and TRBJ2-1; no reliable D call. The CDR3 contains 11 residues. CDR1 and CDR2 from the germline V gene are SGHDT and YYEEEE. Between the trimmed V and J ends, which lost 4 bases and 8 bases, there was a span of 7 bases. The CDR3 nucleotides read TGTGCCAGCAGCACTCTCGATGAGCAGTTCTTC. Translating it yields CASSTLDEQFF.

The CDR3 loop reads CASSHTQRDPTDTQYF. The CDR3 DNA is TGTGCCAGCAGCCACACTCAGCGGGATCCCACAGATACGCAGTATTTT. The V and J genes are TRBV5-6 and TRBJ2-3, with 7 positions matching TRBD2. Germline CDR1 and CDR2: SGHDT and YYEEEE. The trim removed 4 bases at V and 2 bases at J, leaving 10 bases unmatched. The CDR3 has 16 residues.

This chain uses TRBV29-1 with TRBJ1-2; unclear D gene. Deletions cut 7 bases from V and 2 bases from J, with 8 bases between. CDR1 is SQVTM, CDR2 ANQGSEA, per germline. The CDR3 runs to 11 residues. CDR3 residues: CSAGVNYGYTF. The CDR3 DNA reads TGCAGCGCGGGTGTAAACTATGGCTACACCTTC.

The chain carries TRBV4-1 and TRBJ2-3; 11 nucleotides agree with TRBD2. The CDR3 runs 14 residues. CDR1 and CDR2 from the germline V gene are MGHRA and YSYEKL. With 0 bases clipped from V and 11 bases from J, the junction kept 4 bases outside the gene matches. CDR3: CASSQEPGLAVQYF. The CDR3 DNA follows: TGCGCCAGCAGCCAAGAACCGGGACTAGCGGTGCAGTATTTT.

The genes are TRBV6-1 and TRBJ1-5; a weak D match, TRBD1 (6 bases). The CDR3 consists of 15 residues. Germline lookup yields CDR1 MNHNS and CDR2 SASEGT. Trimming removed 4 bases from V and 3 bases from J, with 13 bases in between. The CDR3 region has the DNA TGTGCCAGCAGTGGAGGGGGAACTACCAATCAGCCCCAGCATTTT. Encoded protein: CASSGGGTTNQPQHF.

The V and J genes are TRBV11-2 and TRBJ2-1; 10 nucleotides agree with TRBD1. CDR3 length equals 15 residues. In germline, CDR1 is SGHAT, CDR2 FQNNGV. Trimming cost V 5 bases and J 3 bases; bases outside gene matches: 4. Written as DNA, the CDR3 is TGTGCCAGCAGCCCTCGGACAGGGGGCTACAATGAGCAGTTCTTC. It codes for CASSPRTGGYNEQFF.

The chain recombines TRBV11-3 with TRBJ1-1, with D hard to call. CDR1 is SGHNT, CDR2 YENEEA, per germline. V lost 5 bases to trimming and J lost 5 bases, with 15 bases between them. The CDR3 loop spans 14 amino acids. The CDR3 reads CASSPEPGVTEAFF. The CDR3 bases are TGTGCCAGCAGCCCCGAACCTGGGGTTACTGAAGCTTTCTTT.

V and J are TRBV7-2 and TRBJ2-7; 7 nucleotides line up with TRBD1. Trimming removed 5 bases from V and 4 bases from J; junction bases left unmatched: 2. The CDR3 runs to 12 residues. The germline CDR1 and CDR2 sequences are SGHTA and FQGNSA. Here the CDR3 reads CASSKQGYEQYF. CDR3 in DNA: TGTGCCAGCAGCAAACAGGGGTACGAGCAGTACTTC.

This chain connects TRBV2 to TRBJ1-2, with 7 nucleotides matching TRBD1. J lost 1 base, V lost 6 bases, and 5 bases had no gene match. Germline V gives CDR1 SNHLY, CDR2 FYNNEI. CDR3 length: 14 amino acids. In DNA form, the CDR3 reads TGTGCCAGCAGAGCCTCAGGGGGTAACTATGGCTACACCTTC. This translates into CASRASGGNYGYTF.

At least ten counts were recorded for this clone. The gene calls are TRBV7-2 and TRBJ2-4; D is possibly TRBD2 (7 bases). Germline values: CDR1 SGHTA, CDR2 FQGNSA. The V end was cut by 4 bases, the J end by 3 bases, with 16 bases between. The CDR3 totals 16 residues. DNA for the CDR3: TGTGCCAGCAGCTCCGAGGGGGGGCCAGTCAAAAACATTCAGTACTTC. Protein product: CASSSEGGPVKNIQYF.

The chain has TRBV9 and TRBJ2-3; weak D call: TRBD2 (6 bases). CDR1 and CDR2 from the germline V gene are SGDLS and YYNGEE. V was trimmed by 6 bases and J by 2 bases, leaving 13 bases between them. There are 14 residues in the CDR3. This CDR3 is CASNLADPTDTQYF. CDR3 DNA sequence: TGTGCCAGCAATTTAGCGGACCCCACAGATACGCAGTATTTT.

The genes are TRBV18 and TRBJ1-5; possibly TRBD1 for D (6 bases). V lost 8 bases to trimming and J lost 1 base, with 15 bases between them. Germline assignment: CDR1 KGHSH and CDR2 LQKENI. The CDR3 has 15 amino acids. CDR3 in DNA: TGTGCCAGCCGAGAACAGGGAACGAGCAATCAGCCCCAGCATTTT. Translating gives CASREQGTSNQPQHF.

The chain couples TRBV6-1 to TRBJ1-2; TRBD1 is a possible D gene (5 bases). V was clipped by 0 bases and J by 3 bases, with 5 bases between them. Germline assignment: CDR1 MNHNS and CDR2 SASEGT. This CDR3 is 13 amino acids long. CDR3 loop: CASSEAGHYGYTF. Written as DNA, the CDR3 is TGTGCCAGCAGTGAAGCGGGGCACTATGGCTACACCTTC.

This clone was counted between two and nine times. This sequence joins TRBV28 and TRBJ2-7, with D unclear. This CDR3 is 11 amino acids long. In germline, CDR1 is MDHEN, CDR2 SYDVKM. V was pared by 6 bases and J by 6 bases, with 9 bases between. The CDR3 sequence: CASRILGEQYF. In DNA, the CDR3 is TGTGCCAGCAGGATACTGGGCGAGCAGTACTTC.

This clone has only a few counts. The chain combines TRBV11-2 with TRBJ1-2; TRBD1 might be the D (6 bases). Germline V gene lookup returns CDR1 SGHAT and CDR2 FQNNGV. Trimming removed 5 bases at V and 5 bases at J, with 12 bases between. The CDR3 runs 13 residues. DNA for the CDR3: TGTGCCAGCAGCGTACAGGGATTGTATGGCTACACCTTC. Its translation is CASSVQGLYGYTF.

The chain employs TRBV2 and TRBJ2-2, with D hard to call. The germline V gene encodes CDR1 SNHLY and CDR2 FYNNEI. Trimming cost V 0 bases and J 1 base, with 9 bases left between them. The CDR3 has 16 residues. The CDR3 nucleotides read TGTGCCAGCAGTGAAGCGCCACCGAAGAACACCGGGGAGCTGTTTTTT. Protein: CASSEAPPKNTGELFF.

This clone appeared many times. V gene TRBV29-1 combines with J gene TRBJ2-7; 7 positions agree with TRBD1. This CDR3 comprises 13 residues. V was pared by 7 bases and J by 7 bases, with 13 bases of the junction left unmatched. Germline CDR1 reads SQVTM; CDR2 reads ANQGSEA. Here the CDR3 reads CSAGKTRGREQYF. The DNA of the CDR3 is TGCAGCGCTGGCAAAACTAGGGGGCGTGAGCAGTACTTC.

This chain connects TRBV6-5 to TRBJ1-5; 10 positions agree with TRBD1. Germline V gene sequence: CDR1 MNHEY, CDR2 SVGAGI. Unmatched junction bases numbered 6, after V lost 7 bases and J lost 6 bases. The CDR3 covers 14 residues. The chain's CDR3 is CASKRDRGGQPQHF. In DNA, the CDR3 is TGTGCCAGCAAGCGGGACAGGGGAGGTCAGCCCCAGCATTTT.

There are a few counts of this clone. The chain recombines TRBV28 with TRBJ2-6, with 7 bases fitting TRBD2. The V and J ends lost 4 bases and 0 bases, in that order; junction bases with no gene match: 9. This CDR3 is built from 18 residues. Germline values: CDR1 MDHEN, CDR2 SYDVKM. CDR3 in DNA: TGTGCCAGCAGTTCCCCGGGGGGAACTCTCTCTGGGGCCAACGTCCTGACTTTC. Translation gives CASSSPGGTLSGANVLTF.